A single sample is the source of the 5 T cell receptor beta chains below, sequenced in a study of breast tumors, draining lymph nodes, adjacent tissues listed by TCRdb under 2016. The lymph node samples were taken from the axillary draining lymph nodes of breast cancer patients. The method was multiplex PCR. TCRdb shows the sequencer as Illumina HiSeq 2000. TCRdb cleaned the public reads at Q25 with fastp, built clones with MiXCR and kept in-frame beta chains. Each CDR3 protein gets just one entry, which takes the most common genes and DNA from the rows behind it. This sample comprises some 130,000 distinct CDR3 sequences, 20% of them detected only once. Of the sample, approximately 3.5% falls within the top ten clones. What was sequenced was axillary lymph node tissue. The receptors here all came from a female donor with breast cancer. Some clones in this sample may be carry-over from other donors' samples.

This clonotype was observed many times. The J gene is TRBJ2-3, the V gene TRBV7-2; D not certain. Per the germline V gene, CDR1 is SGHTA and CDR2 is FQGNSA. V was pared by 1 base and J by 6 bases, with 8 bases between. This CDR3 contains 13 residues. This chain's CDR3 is CASSLGARDTQYF. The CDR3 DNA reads TGTGCCAGCAGCTTAGGGGCCAGGGATACGCAGTATTTT.

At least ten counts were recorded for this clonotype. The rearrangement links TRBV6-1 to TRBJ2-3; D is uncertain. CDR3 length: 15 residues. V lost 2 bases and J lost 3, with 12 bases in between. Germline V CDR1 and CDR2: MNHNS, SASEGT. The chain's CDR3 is CASSESRVTTDTQYF. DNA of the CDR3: TGTGCCAGCAGTGAATCTCGGGTTACAACAGATACGCAGTATTTT.

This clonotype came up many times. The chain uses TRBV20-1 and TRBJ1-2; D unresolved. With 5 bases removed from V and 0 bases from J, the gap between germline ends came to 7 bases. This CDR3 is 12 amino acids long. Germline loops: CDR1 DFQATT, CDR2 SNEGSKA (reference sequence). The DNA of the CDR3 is TGCAGTGCTCCAGAACCTAACTATGGCTACACCTTC. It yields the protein CSAPEPNYGYTF.

DNA of the CDR3: TGTGCCAGCTCACCACGGCTAGCGGGAGAGGTTGAGCAGTTCTTC. Translation gives CASSPRLAGEVEQFF. The chain has TRBV18 and TRBJ2-1; 10 bases line up with TRBD2. J was trimmed by 9 bases and V by 1 base; bases with no gene match: 6. CDR1 and CDR2 (germline): KGHSH, LQKENI. This CDR3 has 15 amino acids.

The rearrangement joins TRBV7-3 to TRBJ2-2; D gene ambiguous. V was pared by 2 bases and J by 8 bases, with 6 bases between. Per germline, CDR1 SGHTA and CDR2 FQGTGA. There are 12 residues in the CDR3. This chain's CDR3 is CASSLGVGELFF. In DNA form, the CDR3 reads TGTGCCAGCAGCTTAGGAGTAGGGGAGCTGTTTTTT.